The source of this TCR beta chain is a study of CXCR3-negative and CXCR3-positive naive CD8 T cells. Study overall: The libraries together contributed about 135 million TRB reads, each supplying about 1.5 +/- 0.3 million.

Study outcomes and limitations: Much lower diversity was found in memory CD8+ cells, while both naive subsets had comparably high diversity. With surface CD5 comparable between naive subsets, TCR strength was estimated using properties derived from the TRB CDR3.

On this clonotype itself: Its antigen is undetermined.

cDNA libraries for TRB were generated by 5' RACE incorporating UMI labels. TCRdb re-analyzed the 5' RACE reads; it lists each CDR3 protein once, without DNA. This sample's clone table lists more than 50,000 distinct CDR3 sequences. The germline V gene has CDR1 WSHSY and CDR2 SAAADI. There are 13 residues in the CDR3. The chain recombines TRBV10-2 with TRBJ2-2. The sample comprised naive CXCR3- CD8+ T cells from blood. The subset is: CD45RO-CCR7+CD27+CD95- naive CD8+ T cells lacking CXCR3 (TNR3-). The origin of this receptor is a human donor in good health. Some clones in this sample may be carry-over from other donors' samples. CDR3: CASSEWITGELFF.